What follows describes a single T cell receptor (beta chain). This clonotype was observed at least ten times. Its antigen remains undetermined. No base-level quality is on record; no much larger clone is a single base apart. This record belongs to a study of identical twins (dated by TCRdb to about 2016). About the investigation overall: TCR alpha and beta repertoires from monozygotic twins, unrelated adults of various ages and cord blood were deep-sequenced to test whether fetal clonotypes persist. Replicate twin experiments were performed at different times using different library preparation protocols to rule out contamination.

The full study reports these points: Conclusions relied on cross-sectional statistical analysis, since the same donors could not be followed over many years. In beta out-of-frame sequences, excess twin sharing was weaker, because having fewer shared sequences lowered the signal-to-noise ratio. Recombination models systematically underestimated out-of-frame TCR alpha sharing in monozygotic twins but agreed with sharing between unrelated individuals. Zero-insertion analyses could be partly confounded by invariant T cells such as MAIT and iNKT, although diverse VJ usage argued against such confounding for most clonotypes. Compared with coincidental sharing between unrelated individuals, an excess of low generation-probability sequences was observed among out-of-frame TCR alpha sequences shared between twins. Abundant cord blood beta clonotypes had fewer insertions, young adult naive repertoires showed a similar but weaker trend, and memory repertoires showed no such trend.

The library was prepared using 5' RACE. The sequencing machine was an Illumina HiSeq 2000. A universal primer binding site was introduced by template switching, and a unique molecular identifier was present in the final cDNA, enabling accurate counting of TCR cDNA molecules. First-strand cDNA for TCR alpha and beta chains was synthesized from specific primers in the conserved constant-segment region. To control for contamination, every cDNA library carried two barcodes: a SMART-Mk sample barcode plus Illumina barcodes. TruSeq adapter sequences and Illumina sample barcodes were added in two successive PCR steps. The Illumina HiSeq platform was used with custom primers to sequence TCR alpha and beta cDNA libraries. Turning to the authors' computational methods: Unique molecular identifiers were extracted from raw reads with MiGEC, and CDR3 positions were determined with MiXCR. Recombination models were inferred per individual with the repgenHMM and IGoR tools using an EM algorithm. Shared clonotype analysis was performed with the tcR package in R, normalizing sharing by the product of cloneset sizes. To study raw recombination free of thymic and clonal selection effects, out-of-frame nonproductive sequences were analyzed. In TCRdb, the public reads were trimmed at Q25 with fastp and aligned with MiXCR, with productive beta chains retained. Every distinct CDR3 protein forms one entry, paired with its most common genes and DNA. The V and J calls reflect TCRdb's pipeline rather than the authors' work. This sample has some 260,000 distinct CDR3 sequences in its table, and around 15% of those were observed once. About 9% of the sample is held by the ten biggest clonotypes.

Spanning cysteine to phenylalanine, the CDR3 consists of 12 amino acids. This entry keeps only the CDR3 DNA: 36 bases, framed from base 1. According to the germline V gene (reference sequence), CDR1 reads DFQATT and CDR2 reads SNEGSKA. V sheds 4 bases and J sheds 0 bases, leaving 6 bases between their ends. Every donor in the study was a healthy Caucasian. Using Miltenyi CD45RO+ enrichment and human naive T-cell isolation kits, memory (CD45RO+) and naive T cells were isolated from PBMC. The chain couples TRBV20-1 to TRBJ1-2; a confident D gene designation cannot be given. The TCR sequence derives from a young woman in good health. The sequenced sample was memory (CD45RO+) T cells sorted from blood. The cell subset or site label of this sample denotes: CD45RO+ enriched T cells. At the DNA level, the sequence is TGCAGTGCTACAACAGCTAACTATGGCTACACCTTC. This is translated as CSATTANYGYTF.